This is a list of T cell receptor beta chains from one sample in a study of T cells after yellow fever vaccination. TCRdb re-called the 5' RACE reads with MiXCR, one entry per CDR3 protein. This sample carries around 320,000 distinct CDR3 sequences, roughly 10% of them seen once, and the ten largest clones take approximately 3.3%. Material: CD4+ T cells sorted from PBMCs, obtained 45 days after the yellow fever booster vaccination. These receptors were taken from a man younger than 35 who received the YFV17D yellow fever vaccine. The CDR3 runs from the conserved cysteine through the conserved F or W. The D gene is left open where the match is weak. Size is stated for part of the rows, as once, few or many counts, or as a class when the clone is expanded.

v_call	clone_size	d_call	j_call	cdr3_aa	cdr3_nt
TRBV12-3/TRBV12-4	many	NA	TRBJ1-1	CASSREYSNTEAFF	TGTGCCAGCAGTCGGGAGTATTCGAACACTGAAGCTTTCTTT
TRBV4-2	many	NA	TRBJ1-4	CASSHWGGSNEKLFF	TGTGCCAGCAGCCACTGGGGGGGTTCTAATGAAAAACTGTTTTTT
TRBV11-2	NA	NA	TRBJ1-5	CASSLGSGPILMALSRQTQHF	TGTGCCAGCAGCTTAGGGAGCGGTCCGATTCTCATGGCGCTAAGTCGGCAGACCCAGCATTTT
TRBV7-9	many	TRBD1	TRBJ2-5	CASSPTGEETQYF	TGTGCCAGCAGCCCCACAGGGGAAGAGACCCAGTACTTC
TRBV5-4	NA	NA	TRBJ2-1	CASTRGASSYNEQFF	TGTGCCAGTACCCGGGGGGCTAGCTCCTACAATGAGCAGTTCTTC
TRBV19	NA	NA	TRBJ1-5	CASSIDIQKPQHF	TGTGCCAGTAGTATAGATATCCAGAAGCCCCAGCATTTT
TRBV20-1	NA	NA	TRBJ1-2	CSAPPGPESPYGYTF	TGCAGTGCTCCGCCGGGCCCAGAATCTCCCTATGGCTACACCTTC
TRBV6-4	many	NA	TRBJ1-1	CASSEEPNTEAFF	TGTGCCAGCAGTGAGGAGCCGAACACTGAAGCTTTCTTT
TRBV10-3	NA	NA	TRBJ1-1	CAMSGNINTEAFF	TGTGCCATGTCCGGAAATATAAACACTGAAGCTTTCTTT
TRBV12-3/TRBV12-4	NA	NA	TRBJ2-5	CASSFGGLETQYF	TGTGCCAGCAGTTTCGGCGGCCTAGAGACCCAGTACTTC
TRBV12-3/TRBV12-4	NA	NA	TRBJ1-6	CASSFDLIGTLHF	TGTGCCAGCAGCTTCGATTTGATTGGCACCCTCCACTTT